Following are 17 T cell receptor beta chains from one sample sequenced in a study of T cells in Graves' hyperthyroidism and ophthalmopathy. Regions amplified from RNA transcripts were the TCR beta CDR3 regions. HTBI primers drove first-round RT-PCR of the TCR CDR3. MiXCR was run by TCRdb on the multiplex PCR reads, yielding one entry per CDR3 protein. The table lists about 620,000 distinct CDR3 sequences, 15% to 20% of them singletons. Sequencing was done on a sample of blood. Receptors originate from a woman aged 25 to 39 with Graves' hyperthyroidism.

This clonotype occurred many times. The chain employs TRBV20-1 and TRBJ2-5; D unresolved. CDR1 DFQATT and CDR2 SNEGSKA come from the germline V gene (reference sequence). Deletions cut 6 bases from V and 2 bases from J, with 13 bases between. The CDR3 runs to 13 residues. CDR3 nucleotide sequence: TGCAGTGCCGACCTAGGATATCAAGAGACCCAGTACTTC. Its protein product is CSADLGYQETQYF.

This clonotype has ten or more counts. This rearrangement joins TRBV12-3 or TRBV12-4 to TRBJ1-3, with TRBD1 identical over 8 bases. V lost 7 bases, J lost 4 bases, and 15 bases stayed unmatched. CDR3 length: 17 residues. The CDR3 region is CASTPPGAGTGGNTIYF. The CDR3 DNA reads TGTGCCAGCACCCCCCCCGGGGCCGGGACAGGCGGAAACACCATATATTTT.

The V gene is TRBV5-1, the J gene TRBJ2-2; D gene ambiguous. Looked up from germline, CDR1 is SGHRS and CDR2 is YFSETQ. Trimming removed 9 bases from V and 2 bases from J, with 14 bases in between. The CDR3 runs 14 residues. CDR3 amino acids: CATQPELNTGELFF. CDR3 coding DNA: TGCGCCACCCAGCCGGAGCTCAACACCGGGGAGCTGTTTTTT. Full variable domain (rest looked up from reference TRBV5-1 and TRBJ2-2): KAGVTQTPRYLIKTRGQQVTLSCSPISGHRSVSWYQQTPGQGLQFLFEYFSETQRNKGNFPGRFSGRQFSNSRSEMNVSTLELGDSALYLCATQPELNTGELFFGEGSRLTVL.

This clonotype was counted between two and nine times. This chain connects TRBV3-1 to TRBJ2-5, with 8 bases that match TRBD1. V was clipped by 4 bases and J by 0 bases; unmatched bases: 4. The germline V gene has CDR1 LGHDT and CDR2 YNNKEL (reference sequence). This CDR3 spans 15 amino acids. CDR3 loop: CASSLRGLNQETQYF. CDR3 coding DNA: TGTGCCAGCAGCCTCAGGGGGCTTAACCAAGAGACCCAGTACTTC.

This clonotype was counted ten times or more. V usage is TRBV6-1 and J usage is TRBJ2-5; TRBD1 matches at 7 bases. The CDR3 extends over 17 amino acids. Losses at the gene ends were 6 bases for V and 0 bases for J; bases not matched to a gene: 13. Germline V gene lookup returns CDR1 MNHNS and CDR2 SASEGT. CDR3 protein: CASSYGTHGTDQETQYF. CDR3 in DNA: TGTGCCAGCAGCTACGGGACACATGGGACAGACCAAGAGACCCAGTACTTC.

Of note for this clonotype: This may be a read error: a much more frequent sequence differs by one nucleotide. CDR3: CASSGPGKQPQHF. CDR3 coding DNA: TGTGCCAGCAGTGGACCAGGGAAGCAGCCCCAGCATTTT. The J gene is TRBJ1-5, the V gene TRBV6-2 or TRBV6-3; tentatively, D is TRBD1 (5 bases). Germline loops: CDR1 MNHEY, CDR2 SVGEGT. The CDR3 consists of 13 residues. Trimming removed 5 bases from V and 7 bases from J, with 12 bases in between.

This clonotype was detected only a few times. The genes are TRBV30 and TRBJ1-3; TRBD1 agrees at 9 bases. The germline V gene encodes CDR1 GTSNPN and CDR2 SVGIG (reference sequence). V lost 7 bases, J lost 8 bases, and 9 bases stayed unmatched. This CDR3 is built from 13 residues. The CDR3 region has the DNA TGTGCCTTCGGGACAGGGATCGAGGACACCATATATTTT. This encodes CAFGTGIEDTIYF.

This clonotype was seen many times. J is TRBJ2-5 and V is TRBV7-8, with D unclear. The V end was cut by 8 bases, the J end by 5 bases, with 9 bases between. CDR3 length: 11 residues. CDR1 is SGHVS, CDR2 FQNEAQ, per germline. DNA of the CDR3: TGTGCCAGCCTACTGGGGGAGACCCAGTACTTC. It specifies CASLLGETQYF.

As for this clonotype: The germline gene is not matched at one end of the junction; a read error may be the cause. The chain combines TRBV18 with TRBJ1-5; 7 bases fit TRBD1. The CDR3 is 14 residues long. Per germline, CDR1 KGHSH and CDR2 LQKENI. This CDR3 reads CANSATGNNQPQHF. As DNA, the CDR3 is TGTGCCAACTCAGCGACAGGGAACAATCAGCCCCAGCATTTT.

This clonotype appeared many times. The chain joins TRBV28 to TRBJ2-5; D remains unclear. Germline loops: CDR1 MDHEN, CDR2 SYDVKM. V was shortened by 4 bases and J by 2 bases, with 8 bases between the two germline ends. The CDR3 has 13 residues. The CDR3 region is CASSWHQQETQYF. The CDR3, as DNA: TGTGCCAGCAGTTGGCACCAGCAAGAGACCCAGTACTTC.

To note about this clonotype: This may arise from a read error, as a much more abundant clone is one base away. This CDR3 is CTSSYSDSWNTEAFF. The CDR3 coding sequence is TGTACCAGCAGTTACTCGGACAGCTGGAACACTGAAGCTTTCTTT. This chain connects TRBV6-2 or TRBV6-3 to TRBJ1-1; the D gene is possibly TRBD1 (6 bases). This CDR3 is 15 amino acids long. Germline CDR1 and CDR2: MNHEY and SVGEGT.

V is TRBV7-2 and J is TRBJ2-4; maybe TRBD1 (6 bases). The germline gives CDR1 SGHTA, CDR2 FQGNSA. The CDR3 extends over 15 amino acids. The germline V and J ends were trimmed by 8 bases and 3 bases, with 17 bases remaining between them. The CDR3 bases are TGTGCCAGCGTCAACGGGTTCAGGGGCAAAAACATTCAGTACTTC. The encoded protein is CASVNGFRGKNIQYF.

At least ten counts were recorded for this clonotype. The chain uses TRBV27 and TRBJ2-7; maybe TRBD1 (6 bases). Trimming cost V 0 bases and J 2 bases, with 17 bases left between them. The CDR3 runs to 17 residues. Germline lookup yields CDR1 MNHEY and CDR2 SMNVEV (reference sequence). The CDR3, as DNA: TGTGCCAGCAGTTTATCGTCGCAGGGGCCCAGCCCCTACGAGCAGTACTTC. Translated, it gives CASSLSSQGPSPYEQYF.

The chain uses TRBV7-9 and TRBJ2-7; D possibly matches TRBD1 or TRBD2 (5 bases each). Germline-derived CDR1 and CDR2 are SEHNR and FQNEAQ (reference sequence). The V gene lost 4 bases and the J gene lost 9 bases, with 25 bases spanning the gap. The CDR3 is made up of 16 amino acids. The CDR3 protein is CASSSETGTKALPQYF. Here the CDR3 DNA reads TGTGCCAGCAGCTCAGAAACCGGGACGAAGGCTCTGCCGCAGTACTTC.

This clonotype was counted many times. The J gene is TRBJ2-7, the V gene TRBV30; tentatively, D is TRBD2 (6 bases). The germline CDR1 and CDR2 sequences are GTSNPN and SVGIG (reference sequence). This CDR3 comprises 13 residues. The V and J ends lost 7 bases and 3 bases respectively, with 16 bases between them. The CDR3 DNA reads TGTGCCTCAACCCATAGGACTAACTACGAGCAGTACTTC. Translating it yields CASTHRTNYEQYF.

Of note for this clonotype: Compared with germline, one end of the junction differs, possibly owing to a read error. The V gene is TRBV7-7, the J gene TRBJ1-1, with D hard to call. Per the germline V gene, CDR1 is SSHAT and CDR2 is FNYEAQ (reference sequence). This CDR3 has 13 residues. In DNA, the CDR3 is TGTGCTAGCAGCTTAAACGAGGGCACTGAAGCTTTCTTT. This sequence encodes CASSLNEGTEAFF. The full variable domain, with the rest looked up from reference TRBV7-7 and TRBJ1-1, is GAGVSQSPRYKVTKRGQDVTLRCDPISSHATLYWYQQALGQGPEFLTYFNYEAQPDKSGLPSDRFSAERPEGSISTLTIQRTEQRDSAMYRCASSLNEGTEAFFGQGTRLTVV.

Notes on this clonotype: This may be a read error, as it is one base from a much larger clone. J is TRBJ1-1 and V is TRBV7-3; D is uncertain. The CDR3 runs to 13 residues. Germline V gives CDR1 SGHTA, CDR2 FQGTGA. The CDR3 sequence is CASGLWANTEAFF. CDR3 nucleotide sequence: TGTGCCAGCGGCTTATGGGCGAACACTGAAGCTTTCTTT.